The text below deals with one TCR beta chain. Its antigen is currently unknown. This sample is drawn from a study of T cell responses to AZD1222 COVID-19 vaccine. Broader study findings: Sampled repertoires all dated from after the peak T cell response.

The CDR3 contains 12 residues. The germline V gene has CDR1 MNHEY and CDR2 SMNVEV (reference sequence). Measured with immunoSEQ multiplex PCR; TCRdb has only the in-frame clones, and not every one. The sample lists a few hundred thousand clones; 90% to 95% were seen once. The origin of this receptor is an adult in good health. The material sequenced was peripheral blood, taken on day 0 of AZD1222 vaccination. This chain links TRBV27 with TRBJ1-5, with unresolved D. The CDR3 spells CFRFAPRQPQHF. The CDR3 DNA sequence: TGTTTCCGATTCGCCCCGAGACAGCCCCAGCATTTT.